The clone carrying this T cell receptor (beta chain) was observed many times. Its target is not known. The junction does not match germline at one end; this may be a read error. The CDR3 has 11 residues. The diagnoses drew upon clinical symptoms, serum thyroxine and TRAb, thyroid ultrasound and orbital computed tomography. TCR beta CDR3 region amplification was performed from RNA transcripts. HTBI primers were used for first-round RT-PCR of the TCR CDR3. Via MiXCR, TCRdb re-called the multiplex PCR reads, giving one row per CDR3 protein. Altogether some 300,000 distinct CDR3 sequences are present, around a sixth being singletons, with the ten largest covering around 33%. This sample was included in a study of T cells in Graves' hyperthyroidism and ophthalmopathy. Study-level results: Among clonotypes expanded in thyroid above 0.001, most were also found in blood.

Material: blood. The chain couples TRBV12-3 or TRBV12-4 to TRBJ1-1, with a possible D match to TRBD1 (5 bases). This sequence originates from a man aged 25 to 45 with Graves' hyperthyroidism. CDR3: CASLSTGQASF. Written as DNA, the CDR3 is TGTGCCAGCTTGAGTACAGGACAAGCTTCTTTT.